This T cell receptor (beta chain) was obtained from a study of response to subunit inactivated influenza vaccine. Study outcomes and limitations: A suggestion made by the authors is that each seasonal influenza vaccination recruits few new T cells.

On this clonotype: What it binds is unknown.

TCRdb reanalysed the RT-PCR reads using MiXCR and keeps one entry per CDR3 protein. This sample carries some 600,000 distinct CDR3 sequences, approximately 14% of them seen once, and the ten largest clones take roughly 7.2%. The length of the CDR3 is 17 residues. Germline CDR1 and CDR2: SGHRS and YFSETQ. Trimming stripped 0 bases from V and 0 bases from J, with 15 bases between. The input for sequencing was PBMCs from blood, taken 14 days before vaccination. The chain couples TRBV5-1 to TRBJ1-1; D might be TRBD1 (6 bases). The receptor was derived from a man over 45 who received an inactivated influenza vaccine. The CDR3 DNA sequence: TGCGCCAGCAGCTTGGTTTCAGGGGCATCCCTGAACACTGAAGCTTTCTTT. Protein product: CASSLVSGASLNTEAFF.